This note documents a single TCR beta chain sequence. The table came from immunoSEQ multiplex PCR; TCRdb's copy has only in-frame clones and leaves some out. This repertoire shows tens of thousands of clones, roughly nine tenths found once; its top ten account for approximately 14%. These data come from a study of T cell clones after liver transplantation. The germline V gene encodes CDR1 ENHRY and CDR2 SYGVKD. V lost 10 bases, J lost 3 bases, and 6 bases stayed unmatched. CDR3 length: 13 residues. The source of this sequence is a human patient who received a liver transplant. Some T cells may be supplied by the graft donor. The rearrangement links TRBV10-3 to TRBJ2-1, with 7 nucleotides matching TRBD2. Material: CD8+ T cells from blood, obtained 12 months after liver transplant. In DNA, the CDR3 is TGTGCCACGGCGGGAGAACTCTACAATGAGCAGTTCTTC. Translated, it gives CATAGELYNEQFF.